What follows are 27 T cell receptor beta chains derived from one specimen sequenced in a study of cytomegalovirus exposure and HLA in healthy donors. Primers included in the PCR were 60 Vbeta and 13 Jbeta primers. Sequencing was performed with immunoSEQ multiplex PCR; in TCRdb, only in-frame clones are kept and a portion is missing. The sample lists roughly 80,000 clones, 75% to 85% occurring once. The material sequenced was PBMCs. All receptors come from a man aged 50 to 60 in good health and CMV-seropositive.

For the CDR3, the DNA is TGCGCCAGCAGCCAAGAGGGCGGGTTGGGTTATAATGAGCAGTTCTTC. This encodes CASSQEGGLGYNEQFF. V usage is TRBV4-3 and J usage is TRBJ2-1, with D tentatively TRBD2 (5 bases). The germline V gene encodes CDR1 LGHNA and CDR2 YSLEER. CDR3 length: 16 amino acids. V shed 0 bases and J shed 7 bases, with 16 bases lying between them.

This clone was observed a single time. This chain uses TRBV7-8 with TRBJ1-2; tentatively, D is TRBD1 (5 bases). The V gene lost 0 bases and the J gene lost 1 base, with 6 bases spanning the gap. From germline, CDR1 is SGHVS and CDR2 FQNEAQ. CDR3 length equals 14 residues. This CDR3 is CASSLATDNYGYTF. CDR3 coding DNA: TGTGCCAGCAGCTTAGCGACAGATAACTATGGCTACACCTTC.

CDR3 protein: CASSLAGETGGEQYF. The DNA for the CDR3 is TGTGCCAGCAGCTTAGCGGGGGAGACAGGGGGCGAGCAGTACTTC. The chain uses TRBV7-9 and TRBJ2-7, with TRBD1 matching over 9 bases. Germline V lookup: CDR1 SEHNR, CDR2 FQNEAQ (reference sequence). V shed 0 bases, J shed 6 bases, and the junction held 6 bases outside the gene matches. CDR3 length equals 15 residues.

The chain links TRBV11-2 to TRBJ2-3, with D maybe TRBD2 (6 bases). V was shortened by 3 bases and J by 2 bases, with 21 bases between the two germline ends. Germline V lookup: CDR1 SGHAT, CDR2 FQNNGV. This CDR3 has 18 amino acids. CDR3 sequence: CASSFRVAASKNTDTQYF. CDR3 in DNA: TGTGCCAGCAGCTTCCGAGTAGCGGCCTCGAAAAACACAGATACGCAGTATTTT. Supplemented by reference TRBV11-2 and TRBJ2-3, the full variable domain reads EAGVAQSPRYKIIEKRQSVAFWCNPISGHATLYWYQQILGQGPKLLIQFQNNGVVDDSQLPKDRFSAERLKGVDSTLKIQPAKLEDSAVYLCASSFRVAASKNTDTQYFGPGTRLTVL.

The CDR3 DNA is TGTGCCTGGAGCCAACTAGCGGGAGGGCCTCCCTACAATGAGCAGTTCTTC. As protein: CAWSQLAGGPPYNEQFF. This chain connects TRBV30 to TRBJ2-1; 13 bases are shared with TRBD2. In germline, CDR1 is GTSNPN, CDR2 SVGIG (reference sequence). The CDR3 loop spans 17 amino acids. The junction had 7 bases not matched to a gene; V was cut back by 3 bases and J by 2 bases.

The chain has TRBV12-5 and TRBJ2-5; D might be TRBD2 (6 bases). The CDR3 consists of 13 residues. The germline V gene encodes CDR1 LGHNT and CDR2 FRNRAP. Trimming took off 6 bases at V and 3 bases at J, with 11 bases between the two ends. CDR3 DNA sequence: TGTGCTAGTGGCCCCGGGGGAAAAGAGACCCAGTACTTC. Its protein product is CASGPGGKETQYF.

The genes are TRBV5-1 and TRBJ1-2; TRBD1 matches 11 bases. V shed 0 bases, J shed 9 bases, and the junction held 4 bases outside the gene matches. There are 14 residues in the CDR3. The V gene's germline CDR1 is SGHRS and CDR2 YFSETQ. CDR3 sequence: CASSLGDRGYSYTF. The CDR3 bases are TGCGCCAGCAGCTTGGGGGACAGGGGGTATAGCTACACCTTC.

The chain links TRBV19 to TRBJ2-4, with 7 nucleotides matching TRBD1. CDR1 is LNHDA and CDR2 is SQIVND in the germline V gene (reference sequence). The CDR3 totals 19 residues. Trimming removed 0 bases from V and 1 base from J; junction bases left unmatched: 12. This CDR3 reads CASSIEQGPVSPAKNIQYF. In nucleotides, the CDR3 is TGTGCCAGTAGTATAGAACAGGGGCCCGTTTCTCCTGCCAAAAACATTCAGTACTTC. Full variable domain (remainder filled in from reference TRBV19 and TRBJ2-4): DGGITQSPKYLFRKEGQNVTLSCEQNLNHDAMYWYRQDPGQGLRLIYYSQIVNDFQKGDIAEGYSVSREKKESFPLTVTSAQKNPTAFYLCASSIEQGPVSPAKNIQYFGAGTRLSVL.

The chain carries TRBV7-3 and TRBJ2-1; TRBD2 matches at 12 bases. This CDR3 has 15 residues. V lost 2 bases, J lost 7 bases, and 3 bases stayed unmatched. CDR1 and CDR2 (germline): SGHTA, FQGTGA. The CDR3 bases are TGTGCCAGCAGCTTACTAGCGGGAGGGCATAATGAGCAGTTCTTC. Its protein product is CASSLLAGGHNEQFF.

The gene calls are TRBV7-3 and TRBJ2-2; D possibly corresponds to TRBD1 (5 bases). The ends were cut back, 5 bases at V and 1 base at J, with 11 bases in the middle. Germline lookup yields CDR1 SGHTA and CDR2 FQGTGA. CDR3 length: 15 residues. Written as DNA, the CDR3 is TGTGCCAGCAGCCCGCTAGGACAGAACACCGGGGAGCTGTTTTTT. Its translation: CASSPLGQNTGELFF.

The chain joins TRBV7-3 to TRBJ2-1, with D perhaps matching TRBD1 (6 bases). Trimming removed 4 bases from V and 3 bases from J, with 13 bases in between. Germline CDR1 and CDR2: SGHTA and FQGTGA. The CDR3 consists of 15 residues. The CDR3 region is CASSSGETYYNEQFF. DNA for the CDR3: TGTGCCAGCAGCTCAGGGGAAACATACTACAATGAGCAGTTCTTC.

On this clone itself: At one end, the junction sequence differs from germline, possibly due to a read error. J is TRBJ2-5 and V is TRBV7-9, with 7 bases that match TRBD2. The CDR3 is made up of 13 amino acids. CDR1 and CDR2 from the germline V gene are SEHNR and FQNEAQ (reference sequence). The chain's CDR3 is CSSSQSGAETQYF. As DNA, the CDR3 is TGTTCCAGCAGCCAAAGCGGGGCAGAGACCCAGTACTTC.

The chain couples TRBV5-4 to TRBJ2-3; 14 bases are a match to TRBD2. J was trimmed by 4 bases and V by 4 bases; bases with no gene match: 5. CDR1 and CDR2 from the germline V gene are SGHNT and YYREEE (reference sequence). This CDR3 spans 16 amino acids. The DNA for the CDR3 is TGTGCCAGCAGCCCCGGGACTAGCGGGAGTTCAGATACGCAGTATTTT. The encoded protein is CASSPGTSGSSDTQYF.

V and J are TRBV11-3 and TRBJ2-3; D perhaps matches TRBD1 (6 bases). The CDR3 runs 13 residues. Trimming pared 5 bases from V and 6 bases from J, leaving 12 bases between. In germline, CDR1 is SGHNT, CDR2 YENEEA. The CDR3 loop is CASSRKTGDTQYF. The CDR3, as DNA: TGTGCCAGCAGCAGAAAAACAGGGGATACGCAGTATTTT.

This clone was seen a few times. The CDR3 DNA reads as TGTGCCAGCAGATACACCCAGGCCTTTCCCCAGCATTTT. Protein product: CASRYTQAFPQHF. This chain uses TRBV19 with TRBJ1-5; D gene uncertain. CDR3 size: 13 residues. Between the trimmed V and J ends, which lost 9 bases and 10 bases, there was a span of 19 bases. CDR1 and CDR2 (germline): LNHDA, SQIVND (reference sequence). The full variable domain, in which reference TRBV19 and TRBJ1-5 provide the parts outside the CDR3, is DGGITQSPKYLFRKEGQNVTLSCEQNLNHDAMYWYRQDPGQGLRLIYYSQIVNDFQKGDIAEGYSVSREKKESFPLTVTSAQKNPTAFYLCASRYTQAFPQHFGDGTRLSIL.

The chain couples TRBV30 to TRBJ1-2, with no clear D. The V and J ends lost 7 bases and 6 bases respectively, with 18 bases between them. The CDR3 contains 13 residues. From germline, CDR1 is GTSNPN and CDR2 SVGIG (reference sequence). In DNA form, the CDR3 reads TGTGCCTACATACGGGTTGGAGGAAATGGCTACACCTTC. Protein sequence: CAYIRVGGNGYTF.

The J gene is TRBJ1-2, the V gene TRBV9, with D tentatively TRBD1 (6 bases). Germline CDR1 SGDLS, CDR2 YYNGEE. CDR3 size: 12 residues. The V gene lost 4 bases and the J gene lost 5 bases, with 9 bases spanning the gap. CDR3 bases: TGTGCCAGCAGCAAACAGGGATATGGCTACACCTTC. It encodes CASSKQGYGYTF.

The chain carries TRBV11-2 and TRBJ1-1; 7 positions agree with TRBD1. The V segment lost 5 bases and the J segment 1 base; nucleotides outside the gene matches: 7. The V gene's germline CDR1 is SGHAT and CDR2 FQNNGV. This CDR3 has 15 residues. This CDR3 reads CASSPTGEGNTEAFF. The CDR3 bases are TGTGCCAGCAGCCCTACAGGGGAAGGGAACACTGAAGCTTTCTTT. Complete variable domain (other parts from reference TRBV11-2 and TRBJ1-1): EAGVAQSPRYKIIEKRQSVAFWCNPISGHATLYWYQQILGQGPKLLIQFQNNGVVDDSQLPKDRFSAERLKGVDSTLKIQPAKLEDSAVYLCASSPTGEGNTEAFFGQGTRLTVV.

The chain recombines TRBV19 with TRBJ1-5, with D unresolved. The V gene lost 7 bases and the J gene lost 6 bases, with 22 bases spanning the gap. There are 16 residues in the CDR3. Germline V gene sequence: CDR1 LNHDA, CDR2 SQIVND (reference sequence). The CDR3 protein is CASIDPRRFDTQPQHF. In nucleotides, the CDR3 is TGTGCCAGTATTGATCCCCGCAGGTTCGACACTCAGCCCCAGCATTTT.

V gene TRBV9 combines with J gene TRBJ1-2; the D gene is possibly TRBD1 (5 bases). V dropped 4 bases and J dropped 4 bases, with 20 bases sitting between them. The length of the CDR3 is 16 residues. In germline, CDR1 is SGDLS, CDR2 YYNGEE. The CDR3 loop reads CASSPTAGSSRYGYTF. CDR3 DNA: TGTGCCAGCAGCCCTACCGCAGGGTCGTCTCGCTATGGCTACACCTTC.

There are a few counts of this clone. V is TRBV30 and J is TRBJ1-4; the D gene is possibly TRBD1 (5 bases). Per germline, CDR1 GTSNPN and CDR2 SVGIG (reference sequence). The CDR3 consists of 14 residues. The germline V and J ends were trimmed by 0 bases and 4 bases, with 9 bases remaining between them. CDR3 in amino acids: CAWSVGGINEKLFF. CDR3 nucleotides: TGTGCCTGGAGTGTTGGGGGGATTAATGAAAAACTGTTTTTT.

This chain links TRBV7-2 with TRBJ2-3; 9 bases agree with TRBD2. The CDR3 has 14 residues. The V gene's germline CDR1 is SGHTA and CDR2 FQGNSA. V lost 5 bases and J lost 4; bases outside the gene matches: 4. The CDR3 DNA sequence: TGTGCCAGCAGCCGACTAGCGGTTGCAGATACGCAGTATTTT. Translating gives CASSRLAVADTQYF.

This chain links TRBV6-5 with TRBJ2-7, with D possibly matching TRBD1 (6 bases). Germline assignment: CDR1 MNHEY and CDR2 SVGAGI. The V end lost 4 bases, the J end lost 3 bases, and 7 bases lay between the germline ends. The CDR3 totals 12 residues. CDR3 sequence (DNA): TGTGCCAGCAGTTCACAGGGCTACGAGCAGTACTTC. Protein sequence: CASSSQGYEQYF.

The chain combines TRBV7-2 with TRBJ1-1; no reliable D call. CDR3 length: 11 amino acids. With 5 bases removed from V and 2 bases from J, the gap between germline ends came to 3 bases. Germline CDR1 SGHTA, CDR2 FQGNSA. The CDR3: CASSLNTEAFF. The CDR3 DNA follows: TGTGCCAGCAGCCTAAACACTGAAGCTTTCTTT.

The chain uses TRBV19 and TRBJ1-1, with D possibly being TRBD1 (6 bases). Germline lookup yields CDR1 LNHDA and CDR2 SQIVND (reference sequence). This CDR3 region has 13 residues. V lost 5 bases, J lost 6 bases, and 13 bases lay in between. CDR3 protein: CASSQGGGPEAFF. The CDR3 DNA sequence: TGTGCCAGTAGTCAAGGGGGGGGGCCTGAAGCTTTCTTT. Drawing the rest from reference TRBV19 and TRBJ1-1, the complete variable domain is DGGITQSPKYLFRKEGQNVTLSCEQNLNHDAMYWYRQDPGQGLRLIYYSQIVNDFQKGDIAEGYSVSREKKESFPLTVTSAQKNPTAFYLCASSQGGGPEAFFGQGTRLTVV.

V usage is TRBV14 and J usage is TRBJ2-7; 8 bases match TRBD2. Per the germline V gene, CDR1 is SGHDN and CDR2 is FVKESK. J lost 0 bases, V lost 1 base, and 5 bases had no gene match. CDR3 length equals 16 residues. The CDR3 spells CASSQGPGGSSYEQYF. The CDR3 region has the DNA TGTGCCAGCAGCCAAGGGCCGGGGGGGAGCTCCTACGAGCAGTACTTC.

V and J are TRBV2 and TRBJ2-2, with 11 bases identical to TRBD2. This CDR3 spans 20 amino acids. The trim removed 3 bases at V and 2 bases at J, leaving 14 bases unmatched. Germline V lookup: CDR1 SNHLY, CDR2 FYNNEI. The CDR3 spells CASSDGWLAGGGGNTGELFF. The CDR3 DNA is TGTGCCAGCAGTGACGGATGGCTAGCGGGAGGCGGGGGAAACACCGGGGAGCTGTTTTTT.